These 27 T cell receptor beta chains came from one sample sequenced in a study of blood T cell repertoires in COVID-19. Generated by immunoSEQ multiplex PCR, the TCRdb table keeps only in-frame clones and is missing some. The repertoire has about 520,000 clones, roughly 85% of them found once; the top ten carry 3.2%. The sequenced sample was peripheral blood. Receptor source: a human donor in a cohort sampled during active COVID-19.

The chain carries TRBV5-4 and TRBJ1-5; D ambiguous. The CDR3 is 14 residues long. Germline CDR1 reads SGHNT; CDR2 reads YYREEE (reference sequence). The germline V and J ends were trimmed by 1 base and 4 bases, with 9 bases remaining between them. CDR3 sequence reads: CASSLSQENQPQHF. The CDR3 nucleotides are TGTGCCAGCAGCTTGTCTCAGGAAAATCAGCCCCAGCATTTT.

This chain joins TRBV5-5 and TRBJ2-2; D unresolved. The CDR3 totals 13 residues. Germline V gives CDR1 SGHKS, CDR2 YYEKEE (reference sequence). V was trimmed by 4 bases and J by 8 bases, leaving 12 bases between them. The CDR3 nucleotides read TGTGCCAGCAGCCCGAGTTTCTGGGGGGAGCTGTTTTTT. Translation: CASSPSFWGELFF.

V gene TRBV11-1 combines with J gene TRBJ2-7; the D is unclear. The ends were cut back, 0 bases at V and 1 base at J, with 16 bases in the middle. Germline CDR1 and CDR2: SGHAT and FQDESV (reference sequence). The CDR3 totals 17 residues. CDR3 bases: TGTGCCAGCAGCTTAGCCGCGACTGGTGGCCTTTCCTACGAGCAGTACTTC. Protein product: CASSLAATGGLSYEQYF. Complete variable domain (other parts from reference TRBV11-1 and TRBJ2-7): EAEVAQSPRYKITEKSQAVAFWCDPISGHATLYWYRQILGQGPELLVQFQDESVVDDSQLPKDRFSAERLKGVDSTLKIQPAELGDSAMYLCASSLAATGGLSYEQYFGPGTRLTVT.

The chain combines TRBV5-4 with TRBJ2-1; TRBD2 agrees at 7 bases. The J segment lost 7 bases and the V segment lost 2 bases, leaving 9 bases of the junction unmatched. CDR1 is SGHNT, CDR2 YYREEE, per germline (reference sequence). This CDR3 contains 15 residues. The CDR3: CASSLKREVKNEQFF. The CDR3, as DNA: TGTGCCAGCAGCTTAAAACGGGAGGTTAAGAATGAGCAGTTCTTC.

The V call is TRBV5-1, the J call TRBJ2-1; 8 bases line up with TRBD2. The CDR3 length is 15 residues. The junction had 4 bases not matched to a gene; V was cut back by 1 base and J by 4 bases. Germline assignment: CDR1 SGHRS and CDR2 YFSETQ. CDR3 protein: CASSLPSGSYNEQFF. DNA for the CDR3: TGCGCCAGCAGCTTGCCCAGCGGGAGTTACAATGAGCAGTTCTTC.

This chain links TRBV19 with TRBJ2-7, with 9 bases aligning to TRBD1. This CDR3 region has 14 residues. The germline V gene has CDR1 LNHDA and CDR2 SQIVND (reference sequence). The junction had 6 bases not matched to a gene; V was cut back by 7 bases and J by 2 bases. The CDR3 region is CASTSGTGPYEQYF. The CDR3 region has the DNA TGTGCCAGTACCTCCGGGACAGGGCCCTACGAGCAGTACTTC.

V usage is TRBV27 and J usage is TRBJ2-7; D uncertain. CDR1 and CDR2 (germline): MNHEY, SMNVEV (reference sequence). The CDR3 covers 13 residues. The germline V and J ends were trimmed by 3 bases and 0 bases, with 6 bases remaining between them. The CDR3: CASSFSFSYEQYF. CDR3 DNA: TGTGCCAGCAGTTTCAGTTTCTCCTACGAGCAGTACTTC.

CDR3 sequence (DNA): TGTGCCAGCAGTGAATGGGGCAGGTCCTCCTACGAGCAGTACTTC. Translation gives CASSEWGRSSYEQYF. The rearrangement links TRBV6-1 to TRBJ2-7; perhaps TRBD1 as D (5 bases). Trimming took off 2 bases at V and 0 bases at J, with 11 bases between the two ends. Germline lookup yields CDR1 MNHNS and CDR2 SASEGT. The CDR3 consists of 15 residues.

This clone was counted only a few times. Other DNA sequences from this sample encode an identical CDR3 as well. The rearrangement joins TRBV27 to TRBJ2-2; D gene uncertain. Germline lookup yields CDR1 MNHEY and CDR2 SMNVEV (reference sequence). This CDR3 is 14 amino acids long. Trimming took off 0 bases at V and 2 bases at J, with 4 bases between the two ends. CDR3 nucleotides: TGTGCCAGCAGTTTATCCGTAAACACCGGGGAGCTGTTTTTT. It is translated as CASSLSVNTGELFF.

The chain combines TRBV19 with TRBJ1-5; no reliable D call. The CDR3 loop spans 13 amino acids. Germline V gene sequence: CDR1 LNHDA, CDR2 SQIVND (reference sequence). V was trimmed by 4 bases and J by 5 bases, leaving 9 bases between them. CDR3 coding DNA: TGTGCCAGTAGTAAACAATCCGATCAGCCCCAGCATTTT. Its translation: CASSKQSDQPQHF.

A note on this clone: Other DNA variants within this sample encode the same CDR3. The chain carries TRBV7-8 and TRBJ2-4; maybe TRBD1 (6 bases). From germline, CDR1 is SGHVS and CDR2 FQNEAQ. Trimming took off 0 bases at V and 6 bases at J, with 9 bases between the two ends. This CDR3 contains 14 residues. The CDR3 here is CASSLAGRGNIQYF. CDR3 nucleotide sequence: TGTGCCAGCAGCTTAGCTGGCAGGGGAAACATTCAGTACTTC.

The chain recombines TRBV30 with TRBJ1-1, with 7 bases that match TRBD1. V lost 3 bases and J lost 8; bases outside the gene matches: 6. Germline V lookup: CDR1 GTSNPN, CDR2 SVGIG (reference sequence). The CDR3 has 12 amino acids. CDR3: CAWSRTGGEAFF. The CDR3 nucleotides read TGTGCCTGGAGCAGGACAGGCGGGGAAGCTTTCTTT.

The CDR3 nucleotides read TGTGCCAGTAGTTGGGACAGGGGACCCCAGCGCCCTGAAGCTTTCTTT. It encodes CASSWDRGPQRPEAFF. V gene TRBV19 combines with J gene TRBJ1-1, with 10 nucleotides matching TRBD1. From germline, CDR1 is LNHDA and CDR2 SQIVND (reference sequence). The CDR3 has 16 residues. V shed 5 bases and J 6 bases; nucleotides not matched to a gene: 12.

The chain links TRBV6-5 to TRBJ2-7; 10 nucleotides match TRBD2. In germline, CDR1 is MNHEY, CDR2 SVGAGI. V shed 7 bases and J 3 bases; nucleotides not matched to a gene: 6. The CDR3 totals 14 residues. CDR3 in DNA: TGTGCCAGCACCAGCGGGAGGGCCGTCTACGAGCAGTACTTC. This encodes CASTSGRAVYEQYF.

J is TRBJ2-1 and V is TRBV5-1; D unresolved. Germline CDR1 SGHRS, CDR2 YFSETQ. Between the trimmed V and J ends, which lost 3 bases and 3 bases, there was a span of 10 bases. This CDR3 is built from 14 residues. The DNA of the CDR3 is TGCGCCAGCAGCTCCCCCGTCGGCTACAATGAGCAGTTCTTC. This sequence encodes CASSSPVGYNEQFF.

This clone was seen a single time. The J gene is TRBJ1-4, the V gene TRBV10-3; D is possibly TRBD1 (6 bases). The germline V gene encodes CDR1 ENHRY and CDR2 SYGVKD. The CDR3 loop spans 15 amino acids. The ends were cut back, 3 bases at V and 3 bases at J, with 11 bases in the middle. The CDR3 is CAISDQGRSNEKLFF. The CDR3 coding sequence is TGTGCCATCAGTGACCAGGGGCGCTCTAATGAAAAACTGTTTTTT.

This rearrangement joins TRBV5-5 to TRBJ2-7, with 8 bases lining up with TRBD2. The CDR3 is 15 amino acids. Trimming took 4 bases from V and 0 from J; bases not matched to a gene: 6. Germline V gene data show CDR1 as SGHKS and CDR2 as YYEKEE (reference sequence). The CDR3 loop reads CASSALAGSSYEQYF. CDR3 DNA sequence: TGTGCCAGCAGCGCCCTAGCGGGCTCCTCCTACGAGCAGTACTTC.

The chain is built from TRBV7-2 and TRBJ1-1; the match to TRBD1 covers 12 bases. Germline V lookup: CDR1 SGHTA, CDR2 FQGNSA. CDR3 size: 17 residues. The V and J ends lost 5 bases and 5 bases, in that order; junction bases with no gene match: 12. In nucleotides, the CDR3 is TGTGCCAGCAGCCCGGCGGGACAGGGGGCGCGGTGGACTGAAGCTTTCTTT. Protein sequence: CASSPAGQGARWTEAFF.

The chain uses TRBV30 and TRBJ1-1; D gene uncertain. Germline lookup yields CDR1 GTSNPN and CDR2 SVGIG (reference sequence). The ends were cut back, 2 bases at V and 1 base at J, with 8 bases in the middle. This CDR3 region has 13 residues. CDR3 nucleotide sequence: TGTGCCTGGAGTCGGCGGGAGAACACTGAAGCTTTCTTT. Its translation is CAWSRRENTEAFF.

Many counts were recorded for this clone. V and J are TRBV7-9 and TRBJ1-1; 7 positions match TRBD1. After removal of 2 bases from V and 14 bases from J, the junction contained 14 bases not matched to a gene. The germline V gene encodes CDR1 SEHNR and CDR2 FQNEAQ (reference sequence). The CDR3 is made up of 14 amino acids. CDR3: CASSLYRDSSMFFF. The DNA for the CDR3 is TGTGCCAGCAGCTTATACCGGGACAGCTCAATGTTCTTCTTT.

V usage is TRBV29-1 and J usage is TRBJ1-2; 9 bases are shared with TRBD1. J was trimmed by 7 bases and V by 6 bases; bases with no gene match: 6. The germline gives CDR1 SQVTM, CDR2 ANQGSEA. This CDR3 spans 12 amino acids. This chain's CDR3 is CSVDGTGSGYTF. The CDR3 coding sequence is TGCAGCGTCGACGGGACAGGGTCTGGCTACACCTTC.

The rearrangement uses TRBV11-3 and TRBJ1-2, with TRBD1 as a possible D gene (6 bases). The CDR3 consists of 14 residues. CDR1 SGHNT and CDR2 YENEEA come from the germline V gene. Trimming cost V 0 bases and J 8 bases, with 13 bases left between them. DNA for the CDR3: TGTGCCAGCAGCTTAGACGCACAGGGTTTGGGCTACACCTTC. Translation gives CASSLDAQGLGYTF.

The chain employs TRBV6-6 and TRBJ1-5, with 8 bases lining up with TRBD1. The CDR3 loop spans 16 amino acids. Germline V gene data show CDR1 as MNHNY and CDR2 as SVGAGI (reference sequence). V was pared by 5 bases and J by 4 bases, with 10 bases of the junction left unmatched. CDR3 protein: CASSGQTGERNQPQHF. The DNA for the CDR3 is TGTGCCAGCAGTGGGCAGACAGGGGAGAGAAATCAGCCCCAGCATTTT.

Only a few counts were recorded for this clone. The V gene is TRBV7-8, the J gene TRBJ1-1; 7 bases line up with TRBD1. The CDR3 is 15 residues long. The V gene end was trimmed by 6 bases and the J gene end by 0 bases; junction bases not matched to a gene: 7. Germline V gives CDR1 SGHVS, CDR2 FQNEAQ. The CDR3 bases are TGTGCCAGCAGGACAGGGAGGTCCATGAACACTGAAGCTTTCTTT. Residues: CASRTGRSMNTEAFF.

V and J are TRBV30 and TRBJ1-1, with 7 nucleotides matching TRBD1. The germline CDR1 and CDR2 sequences are GTSNPN and SVGIG (reference sequence). Losses at the gene ends were 0 bases for V and 5 bases for J; bases not matched to a gene: 12. The CDR3 sequence is 16 residues long. CDR3 sequence: CAWSVGRQGSGTEAFF. The CDR3 nucleotides read TGTGCCTGGAGTGTAGGGAGACAGGGAAGTGGGACTGAAGCTTTCTTT.

The rearrangement joins TRBV2 to TRBJ1-4; weak D call: TRBD1 (6 bases). Germline assignment: CDR1 SNHLY and CDR2 FYNNEI. The CDR3 extends over 15 amino acids. Trimming took off 3 bases at V and 2 bases at J, with 10 bases between the two ends. The CDR3 coding sequence is TGTGCCAGCAGTGACTCACAGGGTACTAATGAAAAACTGTTTTTT. It encodes CASSDSQGTNEKLFF. Supplemented by reference TRBV2 and TRBJ1-4, the full variable domain reads EPEVTQTPSHQVTQMGQEVILRCVPISNHLYFYWYRQILGQKVEFLVSFYNNEISEKSEIFDDQFSVERPDGSNFTLKIRSTKLEDSAMYFCASSDSQGTNEKLFFGSGTQLSVL.

The chain recombines TRBV7-2 with TRBJ2-7, with a possible D match to TRBD1 (5 bases). The CDR3 consists of 15 residues. Germline V gene lookup returns CDR1 SGHTA and CDR2 FQGNSA. V dropped 1 base and J dropped 4 bases, with 14 bases sitting between them. CDR3 coding DNA: TGTGCCAGCAGCTTAGGTCGACAGCCCCAGTACGAGCAGTACTTC. It is translated as CASSLGRQPQYEQYF. The full variable domain, with the rest looked up from reference TRBV7-2 and TRBJ2-7, is GAGVSQSPSNKVTEKGKDVELRCDPISGHTALYWYRQSLGQGLEFLIYFQGNSAPDKSGLPSDRFSAERTGGSVSTLTIQRTQQEDSAVYLCASSLGRQPQYEQYFGPGTRLTVT.